This T cell receptor (beta chain) was sequenced for a study of identical twins. Study-level points and caveats: Cord blood's abundant beta clonotypes had fewer insertions, unlike memory repertoires.

In the case of this clonotype: The target antigen is unknown.

Per the germline V gene, CDR1 is ENHRY and CDR2 is SYGVKD. The V and J ends lost 6 bases and 1 base respectively, with 10 bases between them. The length of the CDR3 is 14 residues. A universal primer site was created by template switching, with the cDNA bearing unique molecular identifiers. One entry per CDR3 protein, called by TCRdb with MiXCR from the 5' RACE reads. There are 350,000 to 400,000 distinct CDR3 sequences in the sample; 7% to 9.5% occur only once, and about 8.1% lies in the top ten. This TCR came from a woman in her forties or fifties in good health. The genes are TRBV10-3 and TRBJ2-4; D might be TRBD2 (5 bases). The sequenced sample was naive T cells sorted from blood. CDR3 coding DNA: TGTGCCATCAGAGAAGAGGGTGCCAAAAACATTCAGTACTTC. Translated, it gives CAIREEGAKNIQYF.